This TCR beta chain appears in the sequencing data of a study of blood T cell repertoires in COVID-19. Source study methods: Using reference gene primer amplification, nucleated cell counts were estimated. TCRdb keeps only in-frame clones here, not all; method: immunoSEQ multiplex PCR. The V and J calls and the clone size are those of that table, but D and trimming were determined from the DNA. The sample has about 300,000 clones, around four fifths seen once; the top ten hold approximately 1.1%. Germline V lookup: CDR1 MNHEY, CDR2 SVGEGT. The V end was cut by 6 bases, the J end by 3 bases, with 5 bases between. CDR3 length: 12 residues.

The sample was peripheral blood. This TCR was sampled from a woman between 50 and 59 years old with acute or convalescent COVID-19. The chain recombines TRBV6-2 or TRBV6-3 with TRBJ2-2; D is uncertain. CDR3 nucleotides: TGTGCCAGCAGCCTATACACCGGGGAGCTGTTTTTT. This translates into CASSLYTGELFF.